These 26 T cell receptor beta chains share one sample of origin, sequenced in a study of cytomegalovirus exposure and HLA in healthy donors. The PCR used 60 Vbeta and 13 Jbeta primers. Method: immunoSEQ multiplex PCR; TCRdb's copy keeps in-frame clones and lacks some. The sample records around 75,000 clones, around 76% being singletons. Input material: PBMCs. Receptor source: a man younger than 30 in good health and CMV-seronegative.

The V call is TRBV6-7, the J call TRBJ2-5; D unclear. TRBV6-7 is noted as an ORF with a role that remains uncertain. The CDR3 consists of 14 residues. Trimming left V 9 bases short and J 4 bases short, with 18 bases between. CDR3 sequence reads: CAREFGRRRETQYF. The CDR3 DNA reads as TGTGCCAGAGAATTTGGGCGCAGAAGAGAGACCCAGTACTTC.

The chain recombines TRBV30 with TRBJ2-7; 7 nucleotides match TRBD2. Germline assignment: CDR1 GTSNPN and CDR2 SVGIG (reference sequence). V shed 6 bases and J 1 base; nucleotides not matched to a gene: 6. The CDR3 is 13 residues long. CDR3 in DNA: TGTGCCTGTGCCCAAGCGGGATCCTACGAGCAGTACTTC. This sequence encodes CACAQAGSYEQYF.

This chain uses TRBV21-1 with TRBJ1-1; the table's TRBD1 call for D was not verified on the DNA. TRBV21-1 represents a pseudogene. The CDR3 spans 14 residues. This CDR3 reads CASSKGSRHTEAFF. The DNA for the CDR3 is TGTGCCAGCAGCAAAGGTTCCAGGCACACTGAAGCTTTCTTT.

V gene TRBV7-3 combines with J gene TRBJ2-2; D remains ambiguous. This CDR3 is built from 14 residues. The V gene's germline CDR1 is SGHTA and CDR2 FQGTGA. Trimming took off 1 base at V and 2 bases at J, with 5 bases between the two ends. The CDR3 region has the DNA TGTGCCAGCAGCTTAAACAGAAACACCGGGGAGCTGTTTTTT. Translating it yields CASSLNRNTGELFF.

The J gene is TRBJ2-5, the V gene TRBV6-5, with D perhaps TRBD2 (6 bases). Germline V gene data show CDR1 as MNHEY and CDR2 as SVGAGI. The CDR3 runs 15 residues. Trimming pared 5 bases from V and 1 base from J, leaving 14 bases between. CDR3 sequence (DNA): TGTGCCAGCAGTACCTTCCTAGCGTCCCAAGAGACCCAGTACTTC. Translating it yields CASSTFLASQETQYF.

In this sample, this clone turned up a few times. CDR3 protein: CASSLFPEAEQYV. The CDR3 region has the DNA TGTGCCAGCAGCTTGTTCCCGGAGGCGGAGCAGTACGTC. The chain is built from TRBV7-2 and TRBJ2-7; D may be TRBD2 (5 bases). V was cut by 3 bases and J by 7 bases, with 13 bases left in between. The CDR3 runs 13 residues. CDR1 and CDR2 from the germline V gene are SGHTA and FQGNSA.

The genes are TRBV4-1 and TRBJ1-3; TRBD1 aligns across 8 bases. The J segment lost 3 bases and the V segment lost 1 base, leaving 5 bases of the junction unmatched. The germline CDR1 and CDR2 sequences are MGHRA and YSYEKL. This CDR3 has 16 residues. The CDR3, as DNA: TGCGCCAGCAGCCAAGCTGCAGGGGGCTATGGAAACACCATATATTTT. Its protein is CASSQAAGGYGNTIYF.

The chain uses TRBV5-5 and TRBJ2-5; D is unclear. V gave up 0 bases and J gave up 13 bases, with 13 bases separating them. Germline V gene lookup returns CDR1 SGHKS and CDR2 YYEKEE (reference sequence). The CDR3 runs 12 residues. The CDR3 region has the DNA TGTGCCAGCAGCTTGGTAACCGGTGGTGCGTACTTC. Amino acids: CASSLVTGGAYF.

This clone was observed a single time. The genes are TRBV25-1 and TRBJ1-6; tentative D call: TRBD1 (5 bases). The CDR3 sequence is 14 residues long. The germline V gene has CDR1 MGHDK and CDR2 SYGVNS. V lost 3 bases and J 7 bases, leaving 10 bases between the germline ends. The CDR3 coding sequence is TGTGCCAGCAGTGACGATGGGGCGAATTCACCCCTCCACTTT. It encodes CASSDDGANSPLHF. Complete variable domain (other parts from reference TRBV25-1 and TRBJ1-6): EADIYQTPRYLVIGTGKKITLECSQTMGHDKMYWYQQDPGMELHLIHYSYGVNSTEKGDLSSESTVSRIRTEHFPLTLESARPSHTSQYLCASSDDGANSPLHFGNGTRLTVT.

This sequence joins TRBV29-1 and TRBJ2-1; tentatively, D is TRBD1 (6 bases). Trimming removed 3 bases from V and 5 bases from J, with 17 bases in between. The CDR3 is 15 residues long. CDR1 and CDR2 (germline): SQVTM, ANQGSEA. The CDR3: CSVEVTGRRDNEQFF. The CDR3 bases are TGCAGCGTTGAGGTTACAGGGCGGCGGGACAATGAGCAGTTCTTC.

The chain carries TRBV5-1 and TRBJ1-3; TRBD1 agrees at 9 bases. Germline assignment: CDR1 SGHRS and CDR2 YFSETQ. The CDR3 covers 16 residues. V lost 0 bases and J lost 4; bases outside the gene matches: 5. The CDR3 region has the DNA TGCGCCAGCAGCTTGGCCGGGACAGGGCCCGGAAACACCATATATTTT. It codes for CASSLAGTGPGNTIYF.

This clone has only a few counts. The chain employs TRBV15 and TRBJ2-7; 7 bases match TRBD1. This CDR3 region has 15 residues. Germline trimming cut 4 bases from V and 3 bases from J; bases unmatched to any gene: 9. Looked up from germline, CDR1 is LNHNV and CDR2 is YYDKDF (reference sequence). The CDR3 nucleotides are TGTGCCACCAGCACCGAGGAGACAGGGCACTACGAGCAGTACGTC. Translated, it gives CATSTEETGHYEQYV.

The chain has TRBV25-1 and TRBJ2-3; maybe TRBD2 (5 bases). Per the germline V gene, CDR1 is MGHDK and CDR2 is SYGVNS. The CDR3 contains 15 residues. The germline V and J ends were trimmed by 6 bases and 2 bases, with 15 bases remaining between them. The CDR3 loop reads CASSDYKVYTDTQYF. CDR3 nucleotide sequence: TGTGCCAGCAGCGACTACAAAGTCTACACAGATACGCAGTATTTT.

The V and J genes are TRBV7-9 and TRBJ1-1, with D tentatively TRBD1 (6 bases). This CDR3 is 15 amino acids long. V shed 4 bases and J shed 8 bases, with 20 bases lying between them. CDR1 SEHNR and CDR2 FQNEAQ come from the germline V gene (reference sequence). DNA for the CDR3: TGTGCCAGCAGCTCAACGCCCTGGACAGACGAGGAAGCTTTCTTT. Translated, it gives CASSSTPWTDEEAFF. Full variable domain (outside the CDR3, taken from reference TRBV7-9 and TRBJ1-1): DTGVSQNPRHKITKRGQNVTFRCDPISEHNRLYWYRQTLGQGPEFLTYFQNEAQLEKSRLLSDRFSAERPKGSFSTLEIQRTEQGDSAMYLCASSSTPWTDEEAFFGQGTRLTVV.

This clone has just one count. The chain has TRBV18 and TRBJ2-7, with a tentative D call TRBD2 (6 bases). The CDR3 sequence is 13 residues long. Trimming took 3 bases from V and 1 from J, leaving 7 bases between them. Germline V gene data show CDR1 as KGHSH and CDR2 as LQKENI. The DNA of the CDR3 is TGTGCCAGCTCACCCGGGGGTTCCTACGAGCAGTACGTC. Translated, it gives CASSPGGSYEQYV.

The chain combines TRBV5-6 with TRBJ1-2; 10 nucleotides align to TRBD1. The V and J ends lost 7 bases and 5 bases, in that order; junction bases with no gene match: 2. CDR3 length: 12 amino acids. CDR1 is SGHDT and CDR2 is YYEEEE in the germline V gene. The DNA for the CDR3 is TGTGCCAGCGGGGACAGGGGTTATGGCTACACCTTC. It yields the protein CASGDRGYGYTF.

The genes are TRBV5-1 and TRBJ2-5; maybe TRBD2 (6 bases). V was trimmed by 7 bases and J by 4 bases, leaving 20 bases between them. CDR3 length: 15 residues. The germline V gene has CDR1 SGHRS and CDR2 YFSETQ. The CDR3 sequence: CASASSAREAETQYF. DNA for the CDR3: TGCGCCAGCGCTTCTTCGGCCAGGGAGGCAGAGACCCAGTACTTC.

V usage is TRBV5-4 and J usage is TRBJ1-2, with 12 positions matching TRBD1. V was pared by 5 bases and J by 5 bases, with 7 bases of the junction left unmatched. This CDR3 has 15 residues. Germline CDR1 reads SGHNT; CDR2 reads YYREEE (reference sequence). CDR3 nucleotide sequence: TGTGCCAGCAGACTGCCGGGACAGGGGGCGTATGGCTACACCTTC. Translated, it gives CASRLPGQGAYGYTF. Filled out from reference TRBV5-4 and TRBJ1-2, the complete variable domain reads ETGVTQSPTHLIKTRGQQVTLRCSSQSGHNTVSWYQQALGQGPQFIFQYYREEENGRGNFPPRFSGLQFPNYSSELNVNALELDDSALYLCASRLPGQGAYGYTFGSGTRLTVV.

The rearrangement joins TRBV11-2 to TRBJ2-5; D remains ambiguous. In germline, CDR1 is SGHAT, CDR2 FQNNGV. The CDR3 contains 11 residues. V was shortened by 11 bases and J by 2 bases, with 9 bases between the two germline ends. The CDR3 spells CASTGQETQYF. The CDR3 nucleotides read TGTGCCTCGACGGGTCAAGAGACCCAGTACTTC.

This clone was counted a single time. The rearrangement uses TRBV20-1 and TRBJ1-1; no reliable D call. Germline CDR1 DFQATT, CDR2 SNEGSKA (reference sequence). CDR3 length equals 11 residues. CDR3 nucleotides: TGCACTTTACCAGGCGACACTGAAGCTTTCTTT. This translates into CTLPGDTEAFF.

This clone was recorded a few times. The chain links TRBV6-1 to TRBJ1-6, with a tentative D call TRBD1 (5 bases). With 5 bases removed from V and 10 bases from J, the gap between germline ends came to 15 bases. The CDR3 is made up of 14 amino acids. Germline V gene lookup returns CDR1 MNHNS and CDR2 SASEGT. CDR3 sequence reads: CASSSRDWVSPLHF. DNA for the CDR3: TGTGCCAGCAGTAGCAGGGATTGGGTATCACCCCTCCACTTT.

The chain links TRBV30 to TRBJ1-2; 10 bases fit TRBD1. The V gene's germline CDR1 is GTSNPN and CDR2 SVGIG (reference sequence). The CDR3 covers 14 residues. The ends lost 4 bases at V and 4 bases at J; junction bases unmatched: 6. The CDR3 loop is CAWTTGQGIYGYTF. DNA of the CDR3: TGTGCCTGGACCACGGGACAGGGGATCTATGGCTACACCTTC. Filled out from reference TRBV30 and TRBJ1-2, the complete variable domain reads SQTIHQWPATLVQPVGSPLSLECTVEGTSNPNLYWYRQAAGRGLQLLFYSVGIGQISSEVPQNLSASRPQDRQFILSSKKLLLSDSGFYLCAWTTGQGIYGYTFGSGTRLTVV.

V gene TRBV28 combines with J gene TRBJ2-7; D is undetermined. CDR3 length: 13 residues. Trimming stripped 3 bases from V and 3 bases from J, with 9 bases between. CDR1 and CDR2 (germline): MDHEN, SYDVKM. In DNA form, the CDR3 reads TGTGCCAGCAGTTTGAAGGCTGACTACGAGCAGTACGTC. Its translation: CASSLKADYEQYV.

This clone has a handful of counts. This chain links TRBV7-9 with TRBJ2-2; 9 bases agree with TRBD2. Germline V gene sequence: CDR1 SEHNR, CDR2 FQNEAQ (reference sequence). Losses at the gene ends were 7 bases for V and 4 bases for J; bases not matched to a gene: 4. This CDR3 has 14 residues. The CDR3 DNA sequence: TGTGCCAGCATCGCGGGGGGGCCCACCGGGGAGCTGTTTTTT. It is translated as CASIAGGPTGELFF.

This chain connects TRBV15 to TRBJ2-7, with 7 bases fitting TRBD1. The CDR3 loop spans 15 amino acids. V lost 3 bases, J lost 4 bases, and 9 bases stayed unmatched. The germline V gene encodes CDR1 LNHNV and CDR2 YYDKDF (reference sequence). CDR3 loop: CATSSLATGVYEQYF. The DNA of the CDR3 is TGTGCCACCAGCAGTTTAGCTACAGGGGTTTACGAGCAGTACTTC.

The chain links TRBV19 to TRBJ2-7; 7 bases match TRBD2. V lost 3 bases, J lost 5 bases, and 10 bases stayed unmatched. This CDR3 comprises 15 residues. In germline, CDR1 is LNHDA, CDR2 SQIVND (reference sequence). The CDR3 DNA is TGTGCCAGTAGTATCAAGGCTAGCGGCGAGAACGAGCAGTACTTC. This gives the protein CASSIKASGENEQYF.